This T cell receptor beta chain was sequenced during a study of blood T cell repertoires in COVID-19. Study-wide context: From the United States, Italy and Spain came samples of acute and convalescent COVID-19. PBMCs, B-cell-depleted T cells, or T cells provided the cDNA or gDNA that made up the material.

The CDR3 loop spans 15 amino acids. V was clipped by 3 bases and J by 1 base; unmatched bases: 5. Germline lookup yields CDR1 SGHNT and CDR2 YYREEE (reference sequence). Original processing notes: Estimation of nucleated cell counts relied on the amplification of reference gene primers. Generated by immunoSEQ multiplex PCR, the TCRdb table keeps only in-frame clones and is missing some. The DNA gave D and trimming, while V, J and clone size come from that table. The profile shows some 250,000 clones, approximately 86% of them singletons. The sequenced sample consisted of peripheral blood. The chain couples TRBV5-4 to TRBJ2-5; 8 bases map to TRBD2. This clonotype was sampled from a woman aged 25-40 years who had recovered from COVID-19. The chain's CDR3 is CASSSRSGGQETQYF. CDR3 in DNA: TGTGCCAGCAGCTCGCGGAGCGGGGGCCAAGAGACCCAGTACTTC.